Included here is one T cell receptor beta chain sequence, with context. Its antigen is not identified. This entry belongs to a study of cytomegalovirus exposure and HLA in healthy donors. Study-wide background: Samples from HLA-typed donors yielded approximately 80 million unique TCRs in an early data release. Study results and caveats: TCR beta sequences reportedly predicted most subjects' HLA-A and HLA-B alleles accurately.

CDR3 length: 16 amino acids. Germline V lookup: CDR1 SGDLS, CDR2 YYNGEE. V shed 0 bases, J shed 3 bases, and the junction held 9 bases outside the gene matches. The PCR made use of 60 Vbeta and 13 Jbeta primers. Sequenced by immunoSEQ multiplex PCR; TCRdb stores in-frame clones only, minus some. This repertoire shows roughly 200,000 clones, approximately 70% found once; its top ten account for 1.5% to 2%. The receptor was derived from a woman aged 25 to 39 in good health and CMV-seronegative. Sample: PBMCs. V gene TRBV9 combines with J gene TRBJ2-7, with 7 nucleotides matching TRBD1. DNA of the CDR3: TGTGCCAGCAGCGTAGCTACAGGGGCCAACCTCTACGAGCAGTACTTC. It encodes CASSVATGANLYEQYF. The entire variable domain, with the rest obtained from reference TRBV9 and TRBJ2-7, is as follows: DSGVTQTPKHLITATGQRVTLRCSPRSGDLSVYWYQQSLDQGLQFLIQYYNGEERAKGNILERFSAQQFPDLHSELNLSSLELGDSALYFCASSVATGANLYEQYFGPGTRLTVT.